This TCR beta chain was documented in a study of naive and memory T cell subsets. Broader study findings: Possibly reflecting memory cells re-expressing CD45RA, a few larger clonotypes occurred in naive repertoires, especially CD8. Findings for naive and memory subsets could not be checked against ground truth.

This clonotype appeared many times. Its cognate antigen is unknown. Between the trimmed V and J ends, which lost 2 bases and 5 bases, there was a span of 7 bases. CDR1 is SEHNR, CDR2 FQNEAQ, per germline (reference sequence). The CDR3 totals 14 residues. CMV status came from CD4+ IFNgamma after overnight CMV lysate stimulation. CD4 T cells were positively selected, then CD8 T cells from the CD4-negative fraction. Both TRBC1 and TRBC2 were covered by a beta constant-region primer of two equimolar oligonucleotides. The ligated cDNA underwent four PCR rounds using SP2 and nested alpha and beta constant-region primers. A 12-nucleotide UMI and the SP2 primer were added to the cDNA 3' end by oligonucleotide ligation. TCRdb called the UMI-ligation and nested PCR reads again in MiXCR, with one record for every CDR3 protein. The data show 98,000 or so distinct CDR3 sequences, approximately 14% seen once.

Input material: naive CD8+ T cells from blood. The chain combines TRBV7-9 with TRBJ1-6; possibly TRBD1 for D (6 bases). The TCR was taken from a human donor in good health. CDR3 sequence (DNA): TGTGCCAGCAGCTTATCAGGGGATAATTCACCCCTCCACTTT. This sequence encodes CASSLSGDNSPLHF.